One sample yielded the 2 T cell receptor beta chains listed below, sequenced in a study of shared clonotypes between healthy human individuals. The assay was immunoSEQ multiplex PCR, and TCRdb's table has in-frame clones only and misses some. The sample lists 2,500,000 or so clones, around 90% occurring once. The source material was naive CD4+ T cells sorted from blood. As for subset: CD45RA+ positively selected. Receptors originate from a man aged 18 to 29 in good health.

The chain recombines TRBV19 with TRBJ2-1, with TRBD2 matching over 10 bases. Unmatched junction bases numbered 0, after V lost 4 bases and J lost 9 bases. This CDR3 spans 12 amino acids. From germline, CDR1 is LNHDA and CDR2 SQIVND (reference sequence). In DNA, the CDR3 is TGTGCCAGTAGTAGGACTAGCGGTGAGCAGTTCTTC. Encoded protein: CASSRTSGEQFF.

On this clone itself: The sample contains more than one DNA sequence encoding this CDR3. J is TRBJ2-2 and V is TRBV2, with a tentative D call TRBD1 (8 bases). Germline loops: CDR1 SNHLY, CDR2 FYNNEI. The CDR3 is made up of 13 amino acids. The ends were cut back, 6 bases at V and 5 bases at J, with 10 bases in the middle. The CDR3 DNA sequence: TGTGCCAGCAGACAGGGGGGGACCGGGGAGCTGTTTTTT. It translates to CASRQGGTGELFF.